The clone carrying this T cell receptor (beta chain) was counted between two and nine times. Antigen unknown. V lost 3 bases, J lost 3 bases, and 14 bases lay in between. This CDR3 is built from 15 residues. The data stem from a study of T-cell reconstitution after alpha-beta-depleted transplantation in children. The study, taken as a whole, reports: Some patients' high day-60 TCRbeta diversity was attributed to recipient cells surviving conditioning. Where alpha-beta T cells came from about two months after transplant was reportedly several hundred expanded graft clones. At the one-year point after transplant, T-cell counts and TCRbeta diversity were found to come mostly from T cells that had been newly produced.

For TCRbeta, the library was prepared with unique molecular identifiers. MiXCR, run by TCRdb on the PCR reads, gives a single entry per CDR3 protein. The table records around 420,000 distinct CDR3 sequences, 15% to 20% of them present only once. The material was PBMCs, mostly from graft donor cells, obtained 360 days after TCRalphabeta/CD19-depleted stem cell transplant. The TCR was taken from a boy under two years old who had a stem cell transplant for Wiskott-Aldrich syndrome, so the T cells may come from the graft donor. The rearrangement uses TRBV12-3 or TRBV12-4 and TRBJ1-1, with TRBD1 as a possible D gene (6 bases). CDR3 coding DNA: TGTGCCAGCAGTTTGGGGCGTACAGGGTACACTGAAGCTTTCTTT. Translated: CASSLGRTGYTEAFF.